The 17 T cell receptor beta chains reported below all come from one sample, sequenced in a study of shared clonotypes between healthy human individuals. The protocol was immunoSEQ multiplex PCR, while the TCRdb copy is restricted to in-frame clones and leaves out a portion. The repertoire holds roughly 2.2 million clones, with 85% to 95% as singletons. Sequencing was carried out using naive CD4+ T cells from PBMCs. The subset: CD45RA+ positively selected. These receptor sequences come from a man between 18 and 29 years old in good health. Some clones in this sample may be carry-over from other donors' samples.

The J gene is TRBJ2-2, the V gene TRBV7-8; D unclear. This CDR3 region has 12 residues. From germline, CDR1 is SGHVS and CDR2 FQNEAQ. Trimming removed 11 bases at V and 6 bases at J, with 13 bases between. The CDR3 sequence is CALILAAGELFF. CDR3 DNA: TGTGCCCTAATACTCGCGGCCGGGGAGCTGTTTTTT.

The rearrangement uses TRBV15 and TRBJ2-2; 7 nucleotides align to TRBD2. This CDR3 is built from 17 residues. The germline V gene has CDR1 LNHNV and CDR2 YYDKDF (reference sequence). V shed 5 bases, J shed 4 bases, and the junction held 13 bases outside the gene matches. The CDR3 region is CATSVVGGDFFTGELFF. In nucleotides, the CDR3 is TGTGCCACCAGCGTTGTGGGAGGGGACTTCTTCACCGGGGAGCTGTTTTTT.

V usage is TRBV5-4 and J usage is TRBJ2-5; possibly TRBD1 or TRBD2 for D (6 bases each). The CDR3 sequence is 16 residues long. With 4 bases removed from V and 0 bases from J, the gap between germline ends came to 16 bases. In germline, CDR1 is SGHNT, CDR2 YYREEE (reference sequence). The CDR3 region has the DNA TGTGCCAGCAGCGACCCTGGAGGGGGGTACCAAGAGACCCAGTACTTC. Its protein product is CASSDPGGGYQETQYF.

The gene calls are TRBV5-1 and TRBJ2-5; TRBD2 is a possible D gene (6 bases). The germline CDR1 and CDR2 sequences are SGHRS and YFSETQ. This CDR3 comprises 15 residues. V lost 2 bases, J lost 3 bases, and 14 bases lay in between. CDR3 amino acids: CASSFSGTSEETQYF. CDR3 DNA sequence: TGCGCCAGCAGCTTCTCCGGGACTTCTGAAGAGACCCAGTACTTC.

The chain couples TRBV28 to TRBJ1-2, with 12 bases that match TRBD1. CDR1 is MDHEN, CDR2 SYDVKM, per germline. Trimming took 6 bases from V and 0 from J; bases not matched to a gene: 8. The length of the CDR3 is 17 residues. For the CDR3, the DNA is TGTGCCAGCAGCGAAGGGGGACAGGGGGCCACTAACTATGGCTACACCTTC. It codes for CASSEGGQGATNYGYTF.

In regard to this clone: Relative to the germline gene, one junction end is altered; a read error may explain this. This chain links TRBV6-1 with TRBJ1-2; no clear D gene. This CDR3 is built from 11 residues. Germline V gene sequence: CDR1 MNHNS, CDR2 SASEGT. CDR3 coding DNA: TGTGCCAACTCCTCCGGCCGCGTCCTTTTCTTC. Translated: CANSSGRVLFF.

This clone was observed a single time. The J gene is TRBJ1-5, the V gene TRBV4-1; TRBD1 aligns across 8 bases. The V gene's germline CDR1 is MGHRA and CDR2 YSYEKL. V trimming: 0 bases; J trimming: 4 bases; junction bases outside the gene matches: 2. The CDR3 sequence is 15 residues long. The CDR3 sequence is CASSQEDRANQPQHF. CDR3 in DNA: TGCGCCAGCAGCCAAGAGGACAGGGCTAATCAGCCCCAGCATTTT.

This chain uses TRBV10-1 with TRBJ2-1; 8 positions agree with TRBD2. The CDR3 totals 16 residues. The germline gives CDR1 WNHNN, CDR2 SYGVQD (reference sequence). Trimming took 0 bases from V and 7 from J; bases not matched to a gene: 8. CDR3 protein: CASSESTGGPNNEQFF. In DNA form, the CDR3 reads TGCGCCAGCAGTGAGTCAACGGGAGGGCCAAATAATGAGCAGTTCTTC.

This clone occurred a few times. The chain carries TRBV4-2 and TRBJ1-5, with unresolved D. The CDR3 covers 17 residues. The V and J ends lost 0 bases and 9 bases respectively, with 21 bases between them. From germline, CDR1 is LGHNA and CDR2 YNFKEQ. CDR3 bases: TGTGCCAGCAGCCAAGATCTGATCTGGAAGATGGGTCTGCCCCAGCATTTT. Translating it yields CASSQDLIWKMGLPQHF.

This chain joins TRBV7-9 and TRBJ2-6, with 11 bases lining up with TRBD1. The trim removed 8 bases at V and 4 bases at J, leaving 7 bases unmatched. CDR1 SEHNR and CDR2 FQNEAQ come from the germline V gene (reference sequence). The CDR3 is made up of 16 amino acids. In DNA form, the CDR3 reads TGTGCCAGCCCGAGGACAGGGGGCCCCGGGGCCAACGTCCTGACTTTC. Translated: CASPRTGGPGANVLTF.

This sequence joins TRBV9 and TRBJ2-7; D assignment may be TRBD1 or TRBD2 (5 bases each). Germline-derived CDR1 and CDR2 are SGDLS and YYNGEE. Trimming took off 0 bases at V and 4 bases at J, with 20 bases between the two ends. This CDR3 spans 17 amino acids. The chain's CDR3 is CASSVAPSEGHSYEQYF. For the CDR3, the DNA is TGTGCCAGCAGCGTAGCCCCGAGTGAGGGGCATTCGTACGAGCAGTACTTC.

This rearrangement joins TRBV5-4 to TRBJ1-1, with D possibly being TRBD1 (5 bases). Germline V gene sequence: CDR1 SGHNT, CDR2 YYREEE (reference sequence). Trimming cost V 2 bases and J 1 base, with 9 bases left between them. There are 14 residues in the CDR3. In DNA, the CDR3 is TGTGCCAGCAGCTTCGGGGGACCGAACACTGAAGCTTTCTTT. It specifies CASSFGGPNTEAFF.

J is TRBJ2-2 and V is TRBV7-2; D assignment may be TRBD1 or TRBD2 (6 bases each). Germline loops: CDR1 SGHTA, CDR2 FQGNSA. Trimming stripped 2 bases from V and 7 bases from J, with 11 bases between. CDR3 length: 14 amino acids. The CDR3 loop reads CASSLLGGGGELFF. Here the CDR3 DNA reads TGTGCCAGCAGCTTATTGGGGGGCGGCGGGGAGCTGTTTTTT. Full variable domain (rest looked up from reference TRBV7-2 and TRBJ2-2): GAGVSQSPSNKVTEKGKDVELRCDPISGHTALYWYRQSLGQGLEFLIYFQGNSAPDKSGLPSDRFSAERTGGSVSTLTIQRTQQEDSAVYLCASSLLGGGGELFFGEGSRLTVL.

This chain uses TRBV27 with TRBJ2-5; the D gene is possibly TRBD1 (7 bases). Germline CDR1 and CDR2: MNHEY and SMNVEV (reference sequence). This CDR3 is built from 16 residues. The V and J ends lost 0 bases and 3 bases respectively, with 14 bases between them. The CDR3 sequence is CASSLSGRGAKETQYF. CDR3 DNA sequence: TGTGCCAGCAGTTTATCGGGCAGGGGGGCTAAAGAGACCCAGTACTTC.

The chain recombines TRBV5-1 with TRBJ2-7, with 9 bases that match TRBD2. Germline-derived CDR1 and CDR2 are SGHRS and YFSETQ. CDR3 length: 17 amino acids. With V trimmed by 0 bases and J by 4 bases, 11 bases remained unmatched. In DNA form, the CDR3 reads TGCGCCAGCAGCTTGGCCAGGGGTAGCGGGAGCTTGTACGAGCAGTACTTC. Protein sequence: CASSLARGSGSLYEQYF.

The CDR3 sequence is CASSLGSGGAGTDTQYF. The CDR3 nucleotides are TGCGCCAGCAGCTTGGGGTCCGGGGGAGCGGGCACAGATACGCAGTATTTT. The gene calls are TRBV5-1 and TRBJ2-3; TRBD2 might be the D (6 bases). V was clipped by 0 bases and J by 1 base, with 15 bases between them. The CDR3 spans 17 residues. Per the germline V gene, CDR1 is SGHRS and CDR2 is YFSETQ.

The chain's CDR3 is CASSLATGLSIYGYTF. CDR3 sequence (DNA): TGTGCCAGCAGCTTGGCCACGGGACTGAGCATCTATGGCTACACCTTC. The gene calls are TRBV5-5 and TRBJ1-2; the D gene is possibly TRBD1 (5 bases). This CDR3 spans 16 amino acids. Germline CDR1 reads SGHKS; CDR2 reads YYEKEE (reference sequence). Trimming removed 0 bases at V and 4 bases at J, with 16 bases between.